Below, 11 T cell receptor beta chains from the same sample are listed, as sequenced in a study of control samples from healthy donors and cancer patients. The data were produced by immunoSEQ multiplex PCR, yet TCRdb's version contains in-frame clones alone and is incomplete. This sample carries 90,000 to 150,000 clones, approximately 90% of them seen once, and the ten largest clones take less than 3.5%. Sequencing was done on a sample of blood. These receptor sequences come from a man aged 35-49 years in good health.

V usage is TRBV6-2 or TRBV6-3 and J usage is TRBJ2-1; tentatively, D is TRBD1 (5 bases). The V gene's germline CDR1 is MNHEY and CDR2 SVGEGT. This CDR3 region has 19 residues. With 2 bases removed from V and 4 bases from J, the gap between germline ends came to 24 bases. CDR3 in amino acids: CASSYTPIQMDTVYNEQFF. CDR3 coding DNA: TGTGCCAGCAGTTACACCCCGATCCAGATGGACACGGTATACAATGAGCAGTTCTTC.

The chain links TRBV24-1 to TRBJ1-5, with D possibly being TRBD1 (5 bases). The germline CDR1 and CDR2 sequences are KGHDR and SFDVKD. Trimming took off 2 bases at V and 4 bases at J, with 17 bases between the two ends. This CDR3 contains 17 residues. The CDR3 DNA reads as TGTGCCACCAGTGATTCGGCGGGGCAGGCATTAAATCAGCCCCAGCATTTT. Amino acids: CATSDSAGQALNQPQHF.

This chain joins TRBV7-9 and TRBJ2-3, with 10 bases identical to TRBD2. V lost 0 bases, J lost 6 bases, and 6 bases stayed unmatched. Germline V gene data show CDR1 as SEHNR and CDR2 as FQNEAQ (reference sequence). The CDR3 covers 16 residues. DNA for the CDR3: TGTGCCAGCAGCTTAGCTAGCGGGGGGTCAAGGGATACGCAGTATTTT. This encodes CASSLASGGSRDTQYF.

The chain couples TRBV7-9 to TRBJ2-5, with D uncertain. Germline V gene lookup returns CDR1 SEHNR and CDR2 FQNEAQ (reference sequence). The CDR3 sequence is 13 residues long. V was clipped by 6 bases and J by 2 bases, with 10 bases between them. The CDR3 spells CASRSDNQETQYF. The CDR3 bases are TGTGCCAGCAGGAGCGATAATCAAGAGACCCAGTACTTC.

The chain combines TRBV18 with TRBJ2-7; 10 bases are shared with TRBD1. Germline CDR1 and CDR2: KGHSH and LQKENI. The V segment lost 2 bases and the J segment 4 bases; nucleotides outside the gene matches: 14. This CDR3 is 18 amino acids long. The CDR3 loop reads CASSPVLGTGQGSYEQYF. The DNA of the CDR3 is TGTGCCAGCTCACCAGTTCTAGGCACGGGACAGGGGTCGTACGAGCAGTACTTC.

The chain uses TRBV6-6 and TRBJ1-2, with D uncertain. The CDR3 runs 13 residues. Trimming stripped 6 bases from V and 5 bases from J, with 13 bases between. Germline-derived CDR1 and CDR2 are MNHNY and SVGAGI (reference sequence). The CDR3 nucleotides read TGTGCCAGCAGGCCAGCCTCGCGATATGGCTACACCTTC. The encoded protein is CASRPASRYGYTF.

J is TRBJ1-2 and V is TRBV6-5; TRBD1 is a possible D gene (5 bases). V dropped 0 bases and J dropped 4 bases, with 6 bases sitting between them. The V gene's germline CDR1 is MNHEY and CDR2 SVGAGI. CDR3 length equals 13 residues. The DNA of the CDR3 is TGTGCCAGCAGTTACTCTGGGGCCTATGGCTACACCTTC. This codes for CASSYSGAYGYTF.

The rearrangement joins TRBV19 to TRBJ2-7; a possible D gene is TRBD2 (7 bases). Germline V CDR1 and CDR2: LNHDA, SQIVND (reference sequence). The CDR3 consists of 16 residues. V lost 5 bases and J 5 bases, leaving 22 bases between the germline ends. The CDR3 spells CASSPRGGMGVDEQYF. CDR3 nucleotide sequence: TGTGCCAGTAGTCCGAGGGGGGGAATGGGCGTTGACGAGCAGTACTTC.

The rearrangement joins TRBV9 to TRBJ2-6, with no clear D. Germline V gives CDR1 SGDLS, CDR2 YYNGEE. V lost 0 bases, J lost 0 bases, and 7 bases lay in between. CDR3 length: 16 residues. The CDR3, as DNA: TGTGCCAGCAGCGTAGTAAGGAACTCTGGGGCCAACGTCCTGACTTTC. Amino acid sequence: CASSVVRNSGANVLTF.

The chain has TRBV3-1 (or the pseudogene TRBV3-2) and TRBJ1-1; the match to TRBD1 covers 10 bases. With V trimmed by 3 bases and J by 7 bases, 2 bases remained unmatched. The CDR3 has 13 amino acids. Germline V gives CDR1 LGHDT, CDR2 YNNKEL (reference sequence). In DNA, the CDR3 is TGTGCCAGCAGCCACGGGACAGGGGTTGAAGCTTTCTTT. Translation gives CASSHGTGVEAFF.

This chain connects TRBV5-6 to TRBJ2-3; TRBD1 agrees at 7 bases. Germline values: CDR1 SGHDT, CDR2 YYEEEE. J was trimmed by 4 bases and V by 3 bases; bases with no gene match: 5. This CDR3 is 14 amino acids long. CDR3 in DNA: TGTGCCAGCAGCTCTACACAGGGGCCAGATACGCAGTATTTT. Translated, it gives CASSSTQGPDTQYF.